This T cell receptor (beta chain) was recovered during a study of Ad26.COV2.S vaccination and SARS-CoV-2 variants. Overall study results and limits: Greater spike-specific TCR breadth was seen in vaccine recipients than in placebo recipients.

Points on this clone: Its specificity is unknown.

Germline V gives CDR1 SGHRS, CDR2 YFSETQ. V shed 4 bases and J 7 bases; nucleotides not matched to a gene: 10. The CDR3 is 15 residues long. TCRdb keeps only in-frame clones here, not all; method: immunoSEQ multiplex PCR. The profile shows about 350,000 clones, roughly 89% of them singletons. Noted treatment: 19 received Ad26.COV2.S at low or high dose, single or two shots; 5 received placebo; per-sample allocation not given. Collection of the samples took place on day 63 after the first injection of vaccine or placebo. The vaccine antigen was prefusion-stabilized Wuhan SARS-CoV-2 spike. This sample comprised peripheral blood, obtained in a trial of Ad26.COV2.S vaccine versus placebo. The chain joins TRBV5-1 to TRBJ2-1; 8 nucleotides align to TRBD1. The source is a person aged 18-65 years who received the Ad26.COV2.S COVID-19 vaccine or a placebo. The CDR3 loop is CASSPTGQGGNEQFF. Written as DNA, the CDR3 is TGCGCCAGCAGCCCTACAGGACAGGGTGGGAATGAGCAGTTCTTC.